The TCR beta chain described here comes from a study of blood T cell repertoires in COVID-19. Looking at the study overall: The United States, Italy and Spain provided the acute and convalescent COVID-19 samples.

Germline CDR1 reads SGHRS; CDR2 reads YFSETQ. V shed 0 bases and J shed 9 bases, with 19 bases lying between them. The CDR3 spans 16 residues. Only in-frame clones appear in the TCRdb table, and some are missing; sequencing was by immunoSEQ multiplex PCR. This sample has 40,000 to 55,000 clones, with around 90% found just once. This clone was counted a few times. The chain combines TRBV5-1 with TRBJ2-1; D unresolved. The material sequenced was peripheral blood. The source of this sequence is a man over 45 with COVID-19, enrolled during active disease. The CDR3 DNA reads as TGCGCCAGCAGCTTGGATGGAGCCTCGGCTCGTTTTGAGCAGTTCTTC. This translates into CASSLDGASARFEQFF.